These 5 T cell receptor beta chains share one sample of origin, sequenced in a study of blood T cell repertoires in COVID-19. Assay used: immunoSEQ multiplex PCR; TCRdb lists only in-frame clones, some missing. The sample comprises 90,000 to 120,000 clones, roughly 88% of which are singletons, and 6.8% rests with the top ten. Sequencing was done on a sample of peripheral blood. The source is a man between 50 and 59 years old with active or convalescent COVID-19.

The chain uses TRBV5-6 and TRBJ1-3; D is ambiguous. V lost 4 bases, J lost 3 bases, and 8 bases lay in between. Germline V lookup: CDR1 SGHDT, CDR2 YYEEEE. This CDR3 spans 13 amino acids. CDR3 nucleotides: TGTGCCAGCAGCCCACCGGGTGGAAACACCATATATTTT. Translating gives CASSPPGGNTIYF.

This sequence joins TRBV6-5 and TRBJ1-1; the D is unclear. CDR3 length: 13 amino acids. Germline-derived CDR1 and CDR2 are MNHEY and SVGAGI. Trimming removed 7 bases from V and 1 base from J, with 10 bases in between. This chain's CDR3 is CASTLRGNTEAFF. The CDR3 DNA follows: TGTGCCAGCACCCTCCGGGGGAACACTGAAGCTTTCTTT.

The rearrangement uses TRBV7-2 and TRBJ2-2; 9 bases map to TRBD2. The CDR3 consists of 17 residues. Looked up from germline, CDR1 is SGHTA and CDR2 is FQGNSA. V lost 5 bases to trimming and J lost 3 bases; unmatched junction nucleotides: 10. CDR3 sequence reads: CASSRVGAGGDTGELFF. As DNA, the CDR3 is TGTGCCAGCAGCCGTGTCGGGGCGGGAGGGGACACCGGGGAGCTGTTTTTT.

V gene TRBV18 combines with J gene TRBJ2-7, with TRBD1 identical over 8 bases. In germline, CDR1 is KGHSH, CDR2 LQKENI. Unmatched junction bases numbered 7, after V lost 5 bases and J lost 4 bases. The CDR3 contains 14 residues. CDR3 coding DNA: TGTGCCAGCTCAACCGGGACAGGCGAGTACGAGCAGTACTTC. Translated: CASSTGTGEYEQYF.

This clone appeared once. The V call is TRBV4-2, the J call TRBJ1-2; 7 bases are a match to TRBD1. There are 15 residues in the CDR3. Germline V gene sequence: CDR1 LGHNA, CDR2 YNFKEQ. Trimming took 0 bases from V and 3 from J; bases not matched to a gene: 4. CDR3 sequence: CASSQERRGYYGYTF. CDR3 bases: TGTGCCAGCAGCCAAGAACGCAGGGGGTACTATGGCTACACCTTC.